The 24 T cell receptor beta chains below come from one sample, sequenced in a study of vaccination and CD4 T cells after COVID-19. Treatment defined: approximately nine-day PBMC culture with coronavirus spike peptide pools or control peptides (ViraFEST assay). The antigens for these receptors are not known. The Oncomine TCR Beta short-read assay generated sequence data from the DNA of cultured CD4+ T cells. MiXCR, applied by TCRdb to the PCR reads, yields one record per CDR3 protein. The sample shows 15,000 to 20,000 distinct CDR3 sequences, around half of them seen only once. Sequenced here: CD4+ T cells from blood, cultured in vitro, sampled before SARS-CoV-2 vaccination. Receptors originate from a human donor who had recovered from COVID-19.

The chain employs TRBV25-1 and TRBJ2-6; D unclear. This CDR3 is built from 12 residues. Germline CDR1 is MGHDK and CDR2 is SYGVNS. The V end lost 5 bases, the J end lost 2 bases, and 1 base lay between the germline ends. Here the CDR3 reads CASSTGANVLTF. The CDR3 DNA sequence: TGTGCCAGCAGTACTGGGGCCAACGTCCTGACTTTC. The whole variable domain, filled in from reference TRBV25-1 and TRBJ2-6, reads EADIYQTPRYLVIGTGKKITLECSQTMGHDKMYWYQQDPGMELHLIHYSYGVNSTEKGDLSSESTVSRIRTEHFPLTLESARPSHTSQYLCASSTGANVLTFGAGSRLTVL.

The rearrangement uses TRBV27 and TRBJ2-1, with TRBD2 matching over 12 bases. J gave up 4 bases and V 4 bases, and 8 bases lay outside the gene matches. Germline assignment: CDR1 MNHEY and CDR2 SMNVEV (reference sequence). The CDR3 totals 17 residues. The CDR3 DNA follows: TGTGCCAGCAGTTCCCCCTCACTAGCGGGAGGTTACAATGAGCAGTTCTTC. This codes for CASSSPSLAGGYNEQFF.

This clonotype has just one count. The chain uses TRBV2 and TRBJ2-7; 10 bases are a match to TRBD2. The CDR3 covers 16 residues. The ends lost 7 bases at V and 2 bases at J; junction bases unmatched: 11. Looked up from germline, CDR1 is SNHLY and CDR2 is FYNNEI. The CDR3: CASIPQTSGLTYEQYF. Here the CDR3 DNA reads TGTGCCAGCATCCCTCAGACTAGCGGGTTAACCTACGAGCAGTACTTC.

This clonotype was detected only a few times. The rearrangement links TRBV7-3 to TRBJ2-2, with a tentative D call TRBD1 (5 bases). The CDR3 has 14 residues. The germline V gene encodes CDR1 SGHTA and CDR2 FQGTGA. V was trimmed by 6 bases and J by 5 bases, leaving 13 bases between them. The CDR3 here is CASRPGRGTGELFF. CDR3 DNA: TGTGCCAGCAGACCCGGAAGGGGTACCGGGGAGCTGTTTTTT.

A few counts support this clonotype. The chain links TRBV6-1 to TRBJ2-7, with 7 positions matching TRBD1. The germline V gene has CDR1 MNHNS and CDR2 SASEGT. The CDR3 extends over 14 amino acids. The J segment lost 2 bases and the V segment lost 10 bases, leaving 11 bases of the junction unmatched. CDR3 amino acids: CATKWDRMTYEQYF. The CDR3, as DNA: TGTGCCACGAAATGGGACAGAATGACCTACGAGCAGTACTTC.

The V call is TRBV20-1, the J call TRBJ2-5; TRBD2 aligns across 9 bases. Germline V gene sequence: CDR1 DFQATT, CDR2 SNEGSKA (reference sequence). With V trimmed by 1 base and J by 2 bases, 5 bases remained unmatched. The CDR3 runs to 15 residues. For the CDR3, the DNA is TGCAGTGCTAGAGGTGCTAGCGGGACTCAAGAGACCCAGTACTTC. Its protein product is CSARGASGTQETQYF.

The V and J genes are TRBV6-1 and TRBJ2-3, with 8 bases identical to TRBD2. CDR1 is MNHNS and CDR2 is SASEGT in the germline V gene. Trimming removed 1 base from V and 4 bases from J; junction bases left unmatched: 4. The CDR3 length is 15 residues. In nucleotides, the CDR3 is TGTGCCAGCAGTGAAGAAGCGGGAGTGTCAGATACGCAGTATTTT. Its translation: CASSEEAGVSDTQYF.

V gene TRBV25-1 combines with J gene TRBJ2-6; TRBD1 is a possible D gene (5 bases). Per germline, CDR1 MGHDK and CDR2 SYGVNS. The V and J ends lost 8 bases and 0 bases respectively, with 8 bases between them. The CDR3 is made up of 14 amino acids. Written as DNA, the CDR3 is TGTGCCAGCGGAGACAGCTCTGGGGCCAACGTCCTGACTTTC. Protein sequence: CASGDSSGANVLTF.

This clonotype has just a few counts. J is TRBJ2-3 and V is TRBV20-1; D not certain. This CDR3 has 13 residues. V lost 3 bases to trimming and J lost 3 bases, with 10 bases between them. Germline V gene data show CDR1 as DFQATT and CDR2 as SNEGSKA (reference sequence). For the CDR3, the DNA is TGCAGTGCTAGGCACGGTGTAACAGATACGCAGTATTTT. Translating it yields CSARHGVTDTQYF.

The chain joins TRBV5-1 to TRBJ1-1; 7 nucleotides line up with TRBD1. This CDR3 is built from 16 residues. V lost 3 bases to trimming and J lost 1 base; unmatched junction nucleotides: 9. Germline CDR1 reads SGHRS; CDR2 reads YFSETQ. CDR3 loop: CASSSWDSGGNTEAFF. CDR3 DNA: TGCGCCAGCAGCTCGTGGGACAGCGGCGGGAACACTGAAGCTTTCTTT.

The chain carries TRBV6-1 and TRBJ2-1; no definite D call. Trimming removed 0 bases from V and 0 bases from J, with 9 bases in between. Germline CDR1 MNHNS, CDR2 SASEGT. The CDR3 totals 16 residues. The CDR3 coding sequence is TGTGCCAGCAGTGAAGCCACAGCTAGCTCCTACAATGAGCAGTTCTTC. The encoded protein is CASSEATASSYNEQFF.

The chain carries TRBV4-3 and TRBJ2-1; D might be TRBD2 (7 bases). V lost 0 bases, J lost 2 bases, and 14 bases lay in between. This CDR3 has 17 amino acids. Per germline, CDR1 LGHNA and CDR2 YSLEER. The CDR3 sequence: CASSQDLGGTPYNEQFF. In DNA, the CDR3 is TGCGCCAGCAGCCAAGATCTGGGGGGGACACCCTACAATGAGCAGTTCTTC.

CDR3: CASRREREARDTQYF. CDR3 nucleotides: TGTGCCAGCAGGCGGGAGCGGGAGGCCAGGGATACGCAGTATTTT. The rearrangement joins TRBV6-1 to TRBJ2-3; TRBD2 aligns across 9 bases. V gave up 6 bases and J gave up 6 bases; unmatched junction bases: 10. The CDR3 has 15 amino acids. CDR1 MNHNS and CDR2 SASEGT come from the germline V gene.

CDR3 sequence (DNA): TGTGCCAGCAGTTCTCACACCGGGGAGCTGTTTTTT. Its protein product is CASSSHTGELFF. The rearrangement uses TRBV27 and TRBJ2-2; D remains ambiguous. CDR1 is MNHEY, CDR2 SMNVEV, per germline (reference sequence). Trimming cost V 4 bases and J 3 bases, with 3 bases left between them. There are 12 residues in the CDR3.

The chain joins TRBV12-3 or TRBV12-4 to TRBJ2-4; TRBD2 agrees at 7 bases. V was clipped by 1 base and J by 9 bases; unmatched bases: 0. The CDR3 extends over 12 amino acids. This CDR3 is CASSLGGGIQYF. DNA for the CDR3: TGTGCCAGCAGTTTAGGGGGGGGCATTCAGTACTTC.

This rearrangement joins TRBV19 to TRBJ2-3, with TRBD1 matching 7 bases. J lost 5 bases, V lost 3 bases, and 5 bases had no gene match. Germline CDR1 LNHDA, CDR2 SQIVND (reference sequence). The CDR3 totals 14 residues. The CDR3 protein is CASSMVQGRDTQYF. DNA for the CDR3: TGTGCCAGTAGTATGGTACAGGGGCGAGATACGCAGTATTTT.

This clonotype was picked up one time. This sequence joins TRBV5-4 and TRBJ2-1, with D unclear. The CDR3 totals 13 residues. V gave up 0 bases and J gave up 7 bases, with 8 bases separating them. CDR1 and CDR2 (germline): SGHNT, YYREEE (reference sequence). This CDR3 is CASSLVRVNEQFF. The CDR3 region has the DNA TGTGCCAGCAGCTTGGTAAGGGTTAATGAGCAGTTCTTC.

This chain joins TRBV27 and TRBJ2-3; TRBD1 matches 9 bases. The CDR3 extends over 18 amino acids. V gave up 4 bases and J gave up 0 bases; unmatched junction bases: 11. The germline V gene encodes CDR1 MNHEY and CDR2 SMNVEV (reference sequence). This chain's CDR3 is CASSSKPWTGVSTDTQYF. DNA for the CDR3: TGTGCCAGCAGTTCAAAACCCTGGACAGGGGTTAGCACAGATACGCAGTATTTT.

The V call is TRBV7-9, the J call TRBJ2-3, with D tentatively TRBD1 (5 bases). This CDR3 has 15 residues. Germline CDR1 SEHNR, CDR2 FQNEAQ (reference sequence). The V end lost 5 bases, the J end lost 0 bases, and 12 bases lay between the germline ends. The CDR3: CASSPPRASTDTQYF. In DNA form, the CDR3 reads TGTGCCAGCAGCCCCCCCAGGGCCAGCACAGATACGCAGTATTTT.

A note on this clonotype: The junction and the germline gene differ at one end; a read error may be behind it. The chain links TRBV6-5 to TRBJ2-7; 13 positions match TRBD2. This CDR3 comprises 15 residues. Looked up from germline, CDR1 is MNHEY and CDR2 is SVGAGI. The chain's CDR3 is CASTYRTSGSYEQYF. The CDR3 DNA reads as TGTGCCAGCACTTACCGGACTAGCGGGAGCTACGAGCAGTACTTC.

The genes are TRBV24-1 and TRBJ1-1; D perhaps matches TRBD1 (6 bases). The germline V and J ends were trimmed by 2 bases and 0 bases, with 15 bases remaining between them. The CDR3 spans 17 residues. Germline V gene sequence: CDR1 KGHDR, CDR2 SFDVKD. In DNA, the CDR3 is TGTGCCACCAGTGATTATTTGCCGGGACACTTGAACACTGAAGCTTTCTTT. Translating gives CATSDYLPGHLNTEAFF.

The chain joins TRBV20-1 to TRBJ2-3; D perhaps matches TRBD2 (5 bases). V was pared by 4 bases and J by 4 bases, with 18 bases between. CDR3 length: 15 residues. The germline V gene has CDR1 DFQATT and CDR2 SNEGSKA (reference sequence). The CDR3 protein is CSAIVGVASSDTQYF. The CDR3 nucleotides read TGCAGTGCTATCGTCGGGGTAGCGAGTTCAGATACGCAGTATTTT.

The J gene is TRBJ1-4, the V gene TRBV7-6, with D unclear. The CDR3 has 12 residues. V lost 4 bases and J lost 7, with 7 bases in between. Germline V CDR1 and CDR2: SGHVS, FNYEAQ. The CDR3 spells CASSSQGEKLFF. The CDR3 nucleotides are TGTGCCAGCAGCTCTCAAGGTGAAAAACTGTTTTTT.

The V gene is TRBV6-1, the J gene TRBJ2-5; the D gene is possibly TRBD2 (6 bases). Trimming took off 7 bases at V and 4 bases at J, with 19 bases between the two ends. The CDR3 is 15 residues long. CDR1 is MNHNS, CDR2 SASEGT, per germline. The CDR3 DNA reads as TGTGCCAGCACGTTCTACGGCGGGAACGGAGAGACCCAGTACTTC. The encoded protein is CASTFYGGNGETQYF.